This entry features one T cell receptor beta chain sequence. Its specificity is unknown. The sample comes from a study of long-term antiretroviral therapy in people with HIV. Study-wide context: The earliest specimens came about a decade ahead of the 2015 immediate-ART recommendation. Study results and limitations: Clonal populations expanded prior to ART predominated within the repertoire at all time points. Older ART regimens may have been in use when blood was drawn between about 2004 and 2017.

The CDR3 loop spans 14 amino acids. Germline V gene data show CDR1 as SGHVS and CDR2 as FNYEAQ. V lost 5 bases and J lost 8, with 18 bases in between. Survey-level immunoSEQ v3.0 assays were run. Only in-frame clones appear in the TCRdb table, and some are missing; sequencing was by immunoSEQ multiplex PCR. Among roughly 34,000 clones listed, 70% to 80% were seen once. The sample was unsorted PBMCs, taken 1.9 years after starting antiretroviral therapy. The TCR comes from a man between 18 and 29 years old with HIV. V is TRBV7-6 and J is TRBJ1-1, with D possibly being TRBD1 (5 bases). The CDR3 spells CASSVRGGELEAFF. The CDR3 nucleotides read TGTGCCAGCAGCGTAAGGGGTGGTGAACTGGAAGCTTTCTTT.